This TCR beta chain emerged from a study of human T cells and chemical hapten exposure. At the level of the study: Each patient's scalp received weekly diphenylcyclopropenone throughout the roughly 23-week study.

Time point defined: patch test 1, 2 weeks after DPC sensitization. Treatment reported: therapeutic diphenylcyclopropenone sensitization with weekly scalp DPC. This clonotype was observed a few times. The V gene's germline CDR1 is SGDLS and CDR2 YYNGEE. This CDR3 spans 13 amino acids. Trimming removed 0 bases at V and 3 bases at J, with 6 bases between. MiXCR, run by TCRdb on the RACE reads, gives a single entry per CDR3 protein. The data hold around 190,000 distinct CDR3 sequences, with around 24% observed a single time. Specimen: whole blood, collected in connection with sensitization to the hapten diphenylcyclopropenone (DPC). This TCR came from a woman aged 45-60 years with alopecia areata. Some clones in this sample may be carry-over from other donors' samples. V usage is TRBV9 and J usage is TRBJ1-1; D unclear. CDR3 loop: CASSVDHHTEAFF. The DNA of the CDR3 is TGTGCCAGCAGCGTAGACCACCACACTGAAGCTTTCTTT.